The source of this T cell receptor beta chain is a study of blood T cell repertoires in COVID-19. Across the whole study: Samples taken during acute and convalescent COVID-19 were collected in the United States, Italy and Spain. From T cells, B-cell-depleted T cells, or PBMCs came the material, which was cDNA or gDNA.

Data came from immunoSEQ multiplex PCR; TCRdb stores just in-frame clones and leaves some out. The repertoire holds about 220,000 clones, around 83% seen once, with more than 9% in the top ten. The specimen was peripheral blood. The sequence came from a middle-aged man with active or convalescent COVID-19.

The CDR3 DNA reads TGTGCAACAGGAGCATCCTACAATGAGCAGTTCTTC. It translates to CATGASYNEQFF. V gene TRBV19 combines with J gene TRBJ2-1, with D tentatively TRBD1 (5 bases). The CDR3 runs to 12 residues. CDR1 LNHDA and CDR2 SQIVND come from the germline V gene (reference sequence).